This record looks at one TCR beta chain sequence and its context. The antigen is not known. This entry is derived from a study of human T cells and chemical hapten exposure. The CDR3 covers 15 residues. Study results and limitations: TCRs at a frequency above 1 in 1000 stayed unchanged with DPC sensitization.

Time point noted: patch test 3, about 24 weeks after DPC sensitization. Treatment described: therapeutic diphenylcyclopropenone sensitization with weekly scalp DPC. Blood sampling preceded each patch test application. Each cDNA molecule in the library carried unique molecular identifiers. TCRdb reanalysed the RACE reads using MiXCR and keeps one entry per CDR3 protein. Here the sample spans 150,000 to 200,000 distinct CDR3 sequences, 25% to 35% being singletons. The J gene is TRBJ2-4, the V gene TRBV3-2; no DNA check was done on the table's D call, TRBD2. TRBV3-2 is listed as a pseudogene. The material sequenced was whole blood, taken in connection with sensitization to the hapten diphenylcyclopropenone (DPC). The sequence was obtained from a woman between 18 and 29 years old with alopecia areata. Some clones in this sample may be carry-over from other donors' samples. The DNA for the CDR3 is TGTGCCAGCAGCCAACTCGGACGGGAGAAAAACATTCAGTACTTC. This sequence encodes CASSQLGREKNIQYF.